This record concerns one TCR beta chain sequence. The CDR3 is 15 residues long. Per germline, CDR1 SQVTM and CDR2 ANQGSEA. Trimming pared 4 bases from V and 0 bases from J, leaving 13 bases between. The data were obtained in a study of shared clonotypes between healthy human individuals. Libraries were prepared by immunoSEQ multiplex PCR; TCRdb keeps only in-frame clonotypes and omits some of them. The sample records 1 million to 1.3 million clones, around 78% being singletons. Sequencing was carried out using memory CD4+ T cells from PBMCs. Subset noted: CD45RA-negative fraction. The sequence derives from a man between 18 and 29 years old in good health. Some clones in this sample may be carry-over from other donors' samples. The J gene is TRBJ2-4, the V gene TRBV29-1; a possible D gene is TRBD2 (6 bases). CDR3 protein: CSVAGVTLAKNIQYF. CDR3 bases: TGCAGCGTTGCGGGAGTCACCTTAGCCAAAAACATTCAGTACTTC.